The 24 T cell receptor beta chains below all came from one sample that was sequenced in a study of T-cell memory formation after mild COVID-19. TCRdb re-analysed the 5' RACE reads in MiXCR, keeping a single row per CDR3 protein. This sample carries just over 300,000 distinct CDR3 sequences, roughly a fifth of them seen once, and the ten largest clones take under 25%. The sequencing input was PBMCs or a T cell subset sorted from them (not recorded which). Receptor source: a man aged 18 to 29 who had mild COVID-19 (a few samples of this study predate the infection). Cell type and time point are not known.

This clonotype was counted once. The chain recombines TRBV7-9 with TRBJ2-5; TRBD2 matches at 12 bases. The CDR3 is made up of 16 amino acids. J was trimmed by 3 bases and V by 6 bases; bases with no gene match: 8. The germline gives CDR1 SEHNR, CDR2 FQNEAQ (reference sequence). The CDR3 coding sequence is TGTGCCAGCAGTTCGACTAGCGGGGGCTTCAAAGAGACCCAGTACTTC. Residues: CASSSTSGGFKETQYF.

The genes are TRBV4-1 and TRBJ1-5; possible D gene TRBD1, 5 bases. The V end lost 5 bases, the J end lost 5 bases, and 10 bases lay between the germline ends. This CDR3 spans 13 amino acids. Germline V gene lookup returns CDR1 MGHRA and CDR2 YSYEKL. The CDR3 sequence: CASSRQPDQPQHF. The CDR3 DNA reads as TGCGCCAGCAGCAGACAGCCGGATCAGCCCCAGCATTTT.

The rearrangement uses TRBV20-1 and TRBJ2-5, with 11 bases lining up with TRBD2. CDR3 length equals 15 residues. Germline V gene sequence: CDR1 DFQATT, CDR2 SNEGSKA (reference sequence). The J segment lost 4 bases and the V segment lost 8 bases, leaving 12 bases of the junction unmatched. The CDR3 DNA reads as TGCAGTCTCATAGCGGGGGGGCGGCCGCCAGAGACCCAGTACTTC. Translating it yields CSLIAGGRPPETQYF.

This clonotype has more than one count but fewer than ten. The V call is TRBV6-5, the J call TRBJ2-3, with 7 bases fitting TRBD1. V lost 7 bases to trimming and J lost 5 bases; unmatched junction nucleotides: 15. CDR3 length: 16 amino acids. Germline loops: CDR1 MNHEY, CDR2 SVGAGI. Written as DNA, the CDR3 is TGTGCCAGCACCGACGACTCGACAGGGATGGGAGATACGCAGTATTTT. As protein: CASTDDSTGMGDTQYF.

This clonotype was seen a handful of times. The CDR3 protein is CSARQTGAYGYTF. CDR3 bases: TGCAGTGCTAGACAGACAGGGGCCTATGGCTACACCTTC. This chain uses TRBV20-1 with TRBJ1-2, with 8 bases identical to TRBD1. J was trimmed by 4 bases and V by 2 bases; bases with no gene match: 3. The CDR3 sequence is 13 residues long. Germline CDR1 is DFQATT and CDR2 is SNEGSKA (reference sequence).

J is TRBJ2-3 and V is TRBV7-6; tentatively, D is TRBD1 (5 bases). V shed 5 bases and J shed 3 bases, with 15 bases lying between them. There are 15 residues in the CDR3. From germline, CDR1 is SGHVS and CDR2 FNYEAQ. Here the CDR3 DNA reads TGTGCCAGCAGCCCCGAAGGGGAAGGTACAGATACGCAGTATTTT. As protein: CASSPEGEGTDTQYF.

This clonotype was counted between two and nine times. This chain's CDR3 is CASSPLTGPYQPQHF. CDR3 coding DNA: TGTGCCAGCAGCCCGCTGACAGGGCCTTATCAGCCCCAGCATTTT. This rearrangement joins TRBV7-8 to TRBJ1-5, with 7 nucleotides matching TRBD1. CDR3 length equals 15 residues. Trimming removed 5 bases from V and 5 bases from J; junction bases left unmatched: 9. The germline gives CDR1 SGHVS, CDR2 FQNEAQ.

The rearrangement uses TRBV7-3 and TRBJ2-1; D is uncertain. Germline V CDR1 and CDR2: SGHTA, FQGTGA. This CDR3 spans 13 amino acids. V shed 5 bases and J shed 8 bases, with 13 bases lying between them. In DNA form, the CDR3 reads TGTGCCAGCAGCCCGGGTGGGATCGATGAGCAGTTCTTC. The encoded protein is CASSPGGIDEQFF.

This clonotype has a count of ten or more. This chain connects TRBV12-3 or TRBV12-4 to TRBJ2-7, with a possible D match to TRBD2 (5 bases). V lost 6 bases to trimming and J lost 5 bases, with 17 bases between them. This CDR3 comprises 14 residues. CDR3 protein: CASSLTFRGDEQYF. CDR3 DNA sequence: TGTGCCAGCAGCCTCACTTTCCGGGGTGACGAGCAGTACTTC.

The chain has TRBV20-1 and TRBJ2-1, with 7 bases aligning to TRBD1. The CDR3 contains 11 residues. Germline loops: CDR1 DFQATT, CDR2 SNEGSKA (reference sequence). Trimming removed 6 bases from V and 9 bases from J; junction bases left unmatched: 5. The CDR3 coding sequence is TGCAGTGCAGGGGGCCAGGCTGAGCAGTTCTTC. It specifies CSAGGQAEQFF.

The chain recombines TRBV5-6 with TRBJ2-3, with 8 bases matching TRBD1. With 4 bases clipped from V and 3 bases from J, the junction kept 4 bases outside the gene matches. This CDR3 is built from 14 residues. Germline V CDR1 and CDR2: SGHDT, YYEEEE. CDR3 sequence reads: CASSVDRATDTQYF. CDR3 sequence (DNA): TGTGCCAGCAGCGTGGACAGGGCGACAGATACGCAGTATTTT.

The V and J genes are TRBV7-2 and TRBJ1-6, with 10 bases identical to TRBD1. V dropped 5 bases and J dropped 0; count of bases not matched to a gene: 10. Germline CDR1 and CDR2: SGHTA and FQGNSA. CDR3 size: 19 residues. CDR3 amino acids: CASSPVGTGVISYNSPLHF. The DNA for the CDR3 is TGTGCCAGCAGCCCAGTTGGGACAGGGGTGATCTCCTATAATTCACCCCTCCACTTT.

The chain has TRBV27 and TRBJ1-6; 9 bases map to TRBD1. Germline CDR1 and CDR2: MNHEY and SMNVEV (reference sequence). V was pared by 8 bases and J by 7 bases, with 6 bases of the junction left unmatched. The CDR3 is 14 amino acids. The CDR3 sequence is CASGWGTGNSPLHF. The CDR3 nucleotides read TGTGCCAGCGGCTGGGGGACAGGGAATTCACCCCTCCACTTT.

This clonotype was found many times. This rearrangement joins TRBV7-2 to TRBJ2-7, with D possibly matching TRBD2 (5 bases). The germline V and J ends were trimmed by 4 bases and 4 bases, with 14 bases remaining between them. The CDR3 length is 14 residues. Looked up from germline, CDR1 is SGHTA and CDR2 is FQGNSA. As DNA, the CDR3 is TGTGCCAGCAGCTCGCAACTAGGCGGGTACGAGCAGTACTTC. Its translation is CASSSQLGGYEQYF.

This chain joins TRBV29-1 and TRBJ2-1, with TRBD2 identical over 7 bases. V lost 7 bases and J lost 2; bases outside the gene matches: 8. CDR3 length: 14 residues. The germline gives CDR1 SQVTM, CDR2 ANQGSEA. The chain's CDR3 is CSAQGTNPYNEQFF. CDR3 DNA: TGCAGCGCCCAAGGGACTAATCCCTACAATGAGCAGTTCTTC.

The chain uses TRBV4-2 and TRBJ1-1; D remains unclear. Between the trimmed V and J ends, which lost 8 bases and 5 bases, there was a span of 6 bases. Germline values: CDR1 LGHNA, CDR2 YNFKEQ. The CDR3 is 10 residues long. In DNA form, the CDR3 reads TGTGCCAGCGGCGATACTGAAGCTTTCTTT. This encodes CASGDTEAFF.

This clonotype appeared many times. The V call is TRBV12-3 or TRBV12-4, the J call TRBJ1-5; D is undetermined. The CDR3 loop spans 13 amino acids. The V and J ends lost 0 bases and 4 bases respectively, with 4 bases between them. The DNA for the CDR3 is TGTGCCAGCAGTTTAGCAGAGAATCAGCCCCAGCATTTT. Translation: CASSLAENQPQHF.

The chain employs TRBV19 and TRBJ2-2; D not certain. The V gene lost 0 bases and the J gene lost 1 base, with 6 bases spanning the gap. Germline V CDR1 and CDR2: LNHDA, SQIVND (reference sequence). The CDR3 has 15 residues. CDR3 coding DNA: TGTGCCAGTAGTATAGAACCAGGGAACACCGGGGAGCTGTTTTTT. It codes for CASSIEPGNTGELFF.

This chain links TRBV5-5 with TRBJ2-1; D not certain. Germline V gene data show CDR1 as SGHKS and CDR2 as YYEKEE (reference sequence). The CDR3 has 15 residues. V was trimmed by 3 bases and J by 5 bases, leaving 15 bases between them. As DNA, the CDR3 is TGTGCCAGCAGCTGGGCGCCCGTGTCAGACAATGAGCAGTTCTTC. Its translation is CASSWAPVSDNEQFF.

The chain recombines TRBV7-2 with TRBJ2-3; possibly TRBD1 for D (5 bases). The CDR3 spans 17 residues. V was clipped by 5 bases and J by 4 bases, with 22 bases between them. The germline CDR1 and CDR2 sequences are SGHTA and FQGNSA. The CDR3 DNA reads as TGTGCCAGCAGCCCTCGTGCCAGGGCTCAAGGGTCAGATACGCAGTATTTT. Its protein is CASSPRARAQGSDTQYF.

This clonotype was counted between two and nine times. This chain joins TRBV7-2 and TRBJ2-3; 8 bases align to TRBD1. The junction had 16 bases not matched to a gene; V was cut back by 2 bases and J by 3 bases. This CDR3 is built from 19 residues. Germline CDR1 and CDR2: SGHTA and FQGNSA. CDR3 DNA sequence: TGTGCCAGCAGCTTATGGGCCGGGGCAGGGGGCGCCTGGACAGATACGCAGTATTTT. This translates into CASSLWAGAGGAWTDTQYF.

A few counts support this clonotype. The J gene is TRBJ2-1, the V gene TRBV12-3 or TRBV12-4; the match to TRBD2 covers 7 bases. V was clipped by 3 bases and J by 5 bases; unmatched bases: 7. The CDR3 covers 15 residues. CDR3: CASSLSGLVNNEQFF. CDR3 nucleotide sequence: TGTGCCAGCAGTTTGAGCGGACTAGTTAACAATGAGCAGTTCTTC.

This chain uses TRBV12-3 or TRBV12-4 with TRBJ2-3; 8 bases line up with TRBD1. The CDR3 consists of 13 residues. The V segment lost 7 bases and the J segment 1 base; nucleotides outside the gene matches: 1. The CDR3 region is CASIQGGTDTQYF. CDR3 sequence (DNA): TGTGCCAGCATACAGGGGGGCACAGATACGCAGTATTTT.

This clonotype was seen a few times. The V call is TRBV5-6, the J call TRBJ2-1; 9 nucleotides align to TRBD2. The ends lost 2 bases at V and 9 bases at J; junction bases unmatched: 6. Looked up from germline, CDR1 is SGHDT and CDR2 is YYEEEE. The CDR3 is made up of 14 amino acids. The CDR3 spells CASSFWRGGFEQFF. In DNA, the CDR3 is TGTGCCAGCAGCTTTTGGCGGGGGGGATTTGAGCAGTTCTTC.